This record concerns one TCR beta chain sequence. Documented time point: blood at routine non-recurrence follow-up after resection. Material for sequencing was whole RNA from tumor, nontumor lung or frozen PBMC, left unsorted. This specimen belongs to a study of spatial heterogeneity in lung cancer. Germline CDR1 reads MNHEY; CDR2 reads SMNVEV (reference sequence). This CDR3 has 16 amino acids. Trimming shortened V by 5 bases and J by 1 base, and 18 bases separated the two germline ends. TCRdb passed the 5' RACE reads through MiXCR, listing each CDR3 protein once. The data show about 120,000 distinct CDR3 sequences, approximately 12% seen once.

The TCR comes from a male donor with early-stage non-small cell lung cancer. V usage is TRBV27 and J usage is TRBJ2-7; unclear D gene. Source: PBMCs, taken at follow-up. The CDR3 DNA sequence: TGTGCCAGCAGTCCACTGTTGAGACGAAATTCCTACGAGCAGTACTTC. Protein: CASSPLLRRNSYEQYF.